The following is a T cell receptor beta chain sequence with its context. The sample is drawn from a study of blood T cell repertoires in COVID-19. Whole-study context: PBMCs, B-cell-depleted T cells, or T cells were the source of the cDNA or gDNA that made up the material.

Everyone who took part was roughly 18 to 89 years old, and they came from 24 US areas. With 0 bases removed from V and 6 bases from J, the gap between germline ends came to 11 bases. The CDR3 totals 14 residues. Germline V lookup: CDR1 LNHDA, CDR2 SQIVND (reference sequence). The repertoire was sequenced with immunoSEQ multiplex PCR; TCRdb's copy has only in-frame clones and lacks some. The repertoire holds fewer than 250,000 clones, roughly 85% seen once, with approximately 9.1% in the top ten. The rearrangement links TRBV19 to TRBJ1-1; D remains unclear. This sequence was found in a woman in her forties or fifties with acute COVID-19. The material sequenced was PBMCs or T cells enriched from blood (not recorded which). The CDR3 region has the DNA TGTGCCAGTAGTATAGAAGCGTCGACCGCTGAAGCTTTCTTT. Translated, it gives CASSIEASTAEAFF.